The clone carrying this T cell receptor (beta chain) was detected only a few times. The antigen is undetermined. TCRdb used MiXCR to reprocess the 5' RACE reads, holding one entry per CDR3 protein. The sample yields fewer than 500,000 distinct CDR3 sequences, around a quarter seen once. This entry belongs to a study of T-cell memory formation after mild COVID-19. Study summary: For the most part, TCR clusters were specific to one donor. General study points: In pre-infection memory, a portion of responding clones appeared, which suggested that cross-reactive memory joined.

The origin of this receptor is an adult woman who had mild COVID-19 (a few samples of this study predate the infection). Cell type and time point are not known. The material sequenced was PBMCs or a T cell subset sorted from them (not recorded which).

The CDR3 reads CASSLDGQNSYEQYF. The CDR3 bases are TGCGCCAGCAGCTTGGATGGGCAGAACTCCTACGAGCAGTACTTC. The J gene is TRBJ2-7, the V gene TRBV5-1; the D is unclear. Per germline, CDR1 SGHRS and CDR2 YFSETQ. Trimming removed 0 bases from V and 0 bases from J, with 10 bases in between. This CDR3 is 15 amino acids long.